This entry describes one T cell receptor beta chain. Its matching antigen is unknown. The Oncomine TCR Beta short-read assay generated sequence data from the DNA of cultured CD4+ T cells. MiXCR, applied by TCRdb to the PCR reads, yields one record per CDR3 protein. The sample includes about 19,000 distinct CDR3 sequences, 53% of them seen just once. The data belong to a study of vaccination and CD4 T cells after COVID-19. Study as a whole: Control wells got either CEFX epitopes, HIV-1 Nef peptides, or no peptide at all.

The treatment was: roughly 11-day PBMC culture with coronavirus spike peptide pools or control peptides (ViraFEST assay). The receptor was isolated from a human donor who had recovered from COVID-19. The sequencing here drew on CD4+ T cells from blood, cultured in vitro, taken before SARS-CoV-2 vaccination.

The CDR3 region is CASSLAGWSGRSEQYF. The DNA of the CDR3 is TGTGCCAGCAGCTTGGCCGGGTGGAGCGGACGGAGCGAGCAGTACTTC. The V gene is TRBV7-9, the J gene TRBJ2-7, with D possibly being TRBD2 (5 bases). Trimming cost V 3 bases and J 6 bases, with 21 bases left between them. This CDR3 contains 16 residues. Germline CDR1 is SEHNR and CDR2 is FQNEAQ (reference sequence).